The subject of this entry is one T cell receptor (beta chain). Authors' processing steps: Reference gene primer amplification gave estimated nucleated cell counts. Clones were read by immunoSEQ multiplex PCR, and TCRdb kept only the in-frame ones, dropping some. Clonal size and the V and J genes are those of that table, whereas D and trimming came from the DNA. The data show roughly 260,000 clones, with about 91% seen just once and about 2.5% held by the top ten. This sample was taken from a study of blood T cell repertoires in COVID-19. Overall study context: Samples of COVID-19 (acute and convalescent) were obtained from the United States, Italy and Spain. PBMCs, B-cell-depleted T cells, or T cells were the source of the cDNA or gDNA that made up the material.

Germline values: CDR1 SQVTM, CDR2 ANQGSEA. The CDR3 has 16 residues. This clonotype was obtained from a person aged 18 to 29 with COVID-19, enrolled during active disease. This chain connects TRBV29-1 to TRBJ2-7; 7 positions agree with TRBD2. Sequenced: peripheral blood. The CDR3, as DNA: TGCAGGACTCGTCTTTTCCCAAGGACTAGAATCGTGTGGCAGTACTTC. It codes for CRTRLFPRTRIVWQYF.